This note documents a single TCR beta chain sequence. Its antigen is as yet unknown. These data come from a study of cytomegalovirus exposure and HLA in healthy donors. Study details: Early release data held 80 million to 100 million unique TCRs from HLA-typed donors. Whole-study findings and limits: Sequencing probably produced one cluster of sequence variants that were highly shared. Based on reports, TCR beta sequences accurately predicted HLA-A and HLA-B alleles for most subjects.

Trimming cost V 3 bases and J 4 bases; bases outside gene matches: 14. CDR3 size: 19 residues. Looked up from germline, CDR1 is MGHRA and CDR2 is YSYEKL. With 60 Vbeta and 13 Jbeta primers, the PCR was carried out. Some clones are missing from TCRdb's copy, which holds only in-frame ones; the method was immunoSEQ multiplex PCR. In the table there are about 190,000 clones, roughly 77% of which are singletons. Participants comprised healthy donors of bone marrow. The rearrangement links TRBV4-1 to TRBJ2-2; 10 bases are a match to TRBD1. The specimen was PBMCs. This TCR was recovered from a woman in her twenties or thirties in good health and CMV-seropositive. This CDR3 is CASSQEAGQGFLGTGELFF. The CDR3 bases are TGCGCCAGCAGCCAGGAGGCGGGACAGGGGTTTCTCGGCACCGGGGAGCTGTTTTTT.